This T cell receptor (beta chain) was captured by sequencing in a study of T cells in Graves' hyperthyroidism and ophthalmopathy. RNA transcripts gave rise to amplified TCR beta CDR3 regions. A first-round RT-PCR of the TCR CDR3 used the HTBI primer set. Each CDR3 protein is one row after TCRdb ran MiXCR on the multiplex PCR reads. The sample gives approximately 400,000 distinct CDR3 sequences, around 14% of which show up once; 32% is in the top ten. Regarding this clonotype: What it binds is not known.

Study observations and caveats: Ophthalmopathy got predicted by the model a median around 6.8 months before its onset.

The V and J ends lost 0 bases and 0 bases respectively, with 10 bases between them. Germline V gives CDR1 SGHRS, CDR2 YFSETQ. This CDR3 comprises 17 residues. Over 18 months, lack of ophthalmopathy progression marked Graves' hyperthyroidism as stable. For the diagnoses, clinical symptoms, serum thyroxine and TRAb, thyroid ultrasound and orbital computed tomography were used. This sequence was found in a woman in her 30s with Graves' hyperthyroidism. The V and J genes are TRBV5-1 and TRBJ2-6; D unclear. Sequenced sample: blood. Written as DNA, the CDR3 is TGCGCCAGCAGCTTGGCGGGCGGATTCTCTGGGGCCAACGTCCTGACTTTC. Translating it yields CASSLAGGFSGANVLTF.